The 21 T cell receptor beta chains below all came from one sample that was sequenced in a study of shared clonotypes between healthy human individuals. Some clones are missing from TCRdb's copy, which holds only in-frame ones; the method was immunoSEQ multiplex PCR. The sample lists some 530,000 clones; over 75% were seen once. Sequenced: PBMCs. These receptors came from a woman aged 40 to 50 in good health. Some clones in this sample may be carry-over from other donors' samples.

This clone was seen just once. This sequence joins TRBV7-8 and TRBJ1-5; D is ambiguous. Trimming removed 1 base at V and 7 bases at J, with 8 bases between. CDR3 length: 13 amino acids. Germline-derived CDR1 and CDR2 are SGHVS and FQNEAQ. The CDR3 protein is CASSLDVIQPQHF. Written as DNA, the CDR3 is TGTGCCAGCAGCTTAGACGTTATCCAGCCCCAGCATTTT.

In the case of this clone: Other DNA sequences of this sample code for an identical CDR3. The genes are TRBV7-2 and TRBJ1-5; no firm D call. The CDR3 is 15 amino acids. Germline V gene data show CDR1 as SGHTA and CDR2 as FQGNSA. Trimming cost V 0 bases and J 0 bases, with 6 bases left between them. The chain's CDR3 is CASSLAPYSNQPQHF. Written as DNA, the CDR3 is TGTGCCAGCAGCTTAGCCCCTTATAGCAATCAGCCCCAGCATTTT.

The V call is TRBV4-2, the J call TRBJ2-2, with D possibly being TRBD2 (7 bases). The V and J ends lost 3 bases and 4 bases respectively, with 9 bases between them. The germline V gene encodes CDR1 LGHNA and CDR2 YNFKEQ. This CDR3 contains 14 residues. CDR3 residues: CASSQGGGTGELFF. Written as DNA, the CDR3 is TGTGCCAGCAGCCAGGGAGGGGGCACCGGGGAGCTGTTTTTT.

The gene calls are TRBV18 and TRBJ2-2; TRBD1 matches 7 bases. The V gene end was trimmed by 0 bases and the J gene end by 5 bases; junction bases not matched to a gene: 3. The CDR3 runs to 15 residues. The germline V gene has CDR1 KGHSH and CDR2 LQKENI. CDR3 nucleotide sequence: TGTGCCAGCTCACCACCGTCGACAGGGACCGGGGAGCTGTTTTTT. Translation gives CASSPPSTGTGELFF.

About this clone: This may be a read error: a much more frequent sequence differs by one nucleotide. The chain links TRBV5-5 to TRBJ1-2, with D perhaps TRBD1 (5 bases). Per germline, CDR1 SGHKS and CDR2 YYEKEE (reference sequence). V lost 0 bases to trimming and J lost 6 bases, with 24 bases between them. This CDR3 contains 18 residues. CDR3 sequence (DNA): TGTGCCAGCAGCTTGGCCATGAGGGACTCCTCTCCCGTGAATGGCTACACCTTC. Translation: CASSLAMRDSSPVNGYTF. The full variable domain, completed using reference TRBV5-5 and TRBJ1-2, is DAGVTQSPTHLIKTRGQQVTLRCSPISGHKSVSWYQQVLGQGPQFIFQYYEKEERGRGNFPDRFSARQFPNYSSELNVNALLLGDSALYLCASSLAMRDSSPVNGYTFGSGTRLTVV.

In the case of this clone: Since a far larger clone is one base different, this is likely a read error. The chain links TRBV30 to TRBJ2-7, with D perhaps matching TRBD1 or TRBD2 (5 bases each). V was trimmed by 3 bases and J by 2 bases, leaving 11 bases between them. The CDR3 length is 13 residues. Germline lookup yields CDR1 GTSNPN and CDR2 SVGIG (reference sequence). CDR3 DNA: TGTGCCTGGAGCCGGGACGCCCCCTACGAGCAGTACTTC. As protein: CAWSRDAPYEQYF.

This sequence joins TRBV19 and TRBJ1-5, with D maybe TRBD1 (5 bases). Germline V gene data show CDR1 as LNHDA and CDR2 as SQIVND (reference sequence). The V end lost 6 bases, the J end lost 5 bases, and 14 bases lay between the germline ends. The CDR3 extends over 14 amino acids. CDR3 coding DNA: TGTGCCAGTAGCAGCAGAGGGGTTGATCAGCCCCAGCATTTT. Translating it yields CASSSRGVDQPQHF.

This sequence joins TRBV14 and TRBJ1-3; weak D call: TRBD1 (5 bases). V was clipped by 0 bases and J by 2 bases, with 8 bases between them. The germline gives CDR1 SGHDN, CDR2 FVKESK. The CDR3 has 15 residues. The CDR3: CASSQEAGPGNTIYF. The CDR3 DNA is TGTGCCAGCAGCCAAGAGGCAGGGCCTGGAAACACCATATATTTT.

The chain uses TRBV6-6 and TRBJ1-1; 7 nucleotides line up with TRBD1. This CDR3 has 15 residues. The V and J ends lost 7 bases and 1 base, in that order; junction bases with no gene match: 9. Per germline, CDR1 MNHNY and CDR2 SVGAGI (reference sequence). CDR3 in DNA: TGTGCCAGCACTATAGGGGGCCCGGGGAACACTGAAGCTTTCTTT. Amino acids: CASTIGGPGNTEAFF.

The chain joins TRBV10-1 to TRBJ2-3, with TRBD2 matching 8 bases. The length of the CDR3 is 14 residues. The V and J ends lost 4 bases and 6 bases, in that order; junction bases with no gene match: 6. Germline CDR1 reads WNHNN; CDR2 reads SYGVQD (reference sequence). Here the CDR3 DNA reads TGCGCCAGCAGTGCGGGACTAGTAAGTGATACGCAGTATTTT. This sequence encodes CASSAGLVSDTQYF.

The sample holds one count of this clone. The chain uses TRBV5-8 and TRBJ1-5; D not resolved. The CDR3 sequence is 16 residues long. Per the germline V gene, CDR1 is SGHTS and CDR2 is YDEGEE. Between the trimmed V and J ends, which lost 0 bases and 3 bases, there was a span of 13 bases. For the CDR3, the DNA is TGTGCCAGCAGCTTGGGTGGCAGCCCGAACAATCAGCCCCAGCATTTT. Translated: CASSLGGSPNNQPQHF.

In its sample, this clone was seen once. V usage is TRBV7-3 and J usage is TRBJ1-1, with D uncertain. V was pared by 5 bases and J by 1 base, with 8 bases between. CDR3 length: 13 residues. Germline V gene data show CDR1 as SGHTA and CDR2 as FQGTGA. CDR3 bases: TGTGCCAGCAGCCCCCGCAAGAACACTGAAGCTTTCTTT. Protein product: CASSPRKNTEAFF.

V gene TRBV19 combines with J gene TRBJ1-4, with D unresolved. Germline V gene lookup returns CDR1 LNHDA and CDR2 SQIVND (reference sequence). V gave up 5 bases and J gave up 8 bases, with 24 bases separating them. The CDR3 has 17 residues. Here the CDR3 reads CASSASGSLWFPEKLFF. Written as DNA, the CDR3 is TGTGCCAGTAGTGCCTCCGGCAGCCTCTGGTTTCCAGAAAAACTGTTTTTT.

This clone has a single count. This chain uses TRBV6-1 with TRBJ2-7; D call uncertain. This CDR3 has 13 residues. Trimming took 6 bases from V and 5 from J, leaving 14 bases between them. The germline gives CDR1 MNHNS, CDR2 SASEGT. This CDR3 is CASRSPVLNEQYF. In DNA, the CDR3 is TGTGCCAGCAGAAGCCCAGTCCTGAACGAGCAGTACTTC.

Notes on this clone: Sequence at one end of the junction differs from germline and may be a read error. J is TRBJ2-6 and V is TRBV11-2, with TRBD1 as a possible D gene (5 bases). Germline V lookup: CDR1 SGHAT, CDR2 FQNNGV. This CDR3 is built from 16 residues. The CDR3 loop is CASSLPVNIGANVLTF. The DNA of the CDR3 is TGTGCCAGCAGCCTACCGGTAAATATTGGGGCCAACGTCCTTACTTTC.

The genes are TRBV30 and TRBJ1-3, with no clear D. The CDR3 consists of 14 residues. V lost 3 bases, J lost 0 bases, and 9 bases lay in between. From germline, CDR1 is GTSNPN and CDR2 SVGIG (reference sequence). The CDR3 loop is CAWRNGLSGNTIYF. In DNA, the CDR3 is TGTGCCTGGAGGAATGGACTCTCTGGAAACACCATATATTTT.

As concerns this clone: A far larger clone differs by one base, so this is likely a read error. This chain links TRBV30 with TRBJ1-1; D is ambiguous. The CDR3 is made up of 12 amino acids. Germline V gives CDR1 GTSNPN, CDR2 SVGIG (reference sequence). CDR3 residues: CTWRSENTEAFF. The CDR3 DNA is TGTACCTGGAGATCAGAGAACACTGAAGCTTTCTTT.

The gene calls are TRBV18 and TRBJ2-1, with 13 positions matching TRBD2. The germline CDR1 and CDR2 sequences are KGHSH and LQKENI. The J segment lost 4 bases and the V segment lost 3 bases, leaving 9 bases of the junction unmatched. The CDR3 extends over 18 amino acids. The DNA of the CDR3 is TGTGCCAGCTCACCGGAGCGGGGGGGACTAGCGGGATACAATGAGCAGTTCTTC. This encodes CASSPERGGLAGYNEQFF.

The chain has TRBV9 and TRBJ1-2, with D unclear. The germline CDR1 and CDR2 sequences are SGDLS and YYNGEE. This CDR3 has 12 residues. V gave up 2 bases and J gave up 8 bases, with 10 bases separating them. The CDR3 DNA reads TGTGCCAGCAGCGTTCCACTGGGGGGCTACACCTTC. Its translation: CASSVPLGGYTF.

The chain combines TRBV7-8 with TRBJ2-1; 14 bases are shared with TRBD2. The CDR3 consists of 17 residues. The germline CDR1 and CDR2 sequences are SGHVS and FQNEAQ. Germline trimming cut 5 bases from V and 8 bases from J; bases unmatched to any gene: 11. CDR3 sequence: CASSPGLAGGLGDEQFF. CDR3 in DNA: TGTGCCAGCAGCCCAGGACTAGCGGGAGGTCTAGGGGATGAGCAGTTCTTC.

A few counts support this clone. The rearrangement uses TRBV18 and TRBJ2-6, with no clear D. Germline V gene lookup returns CDR1 KGHSH and CDR2 LQKENI. Trimming removed 2 bases from V and 0 bases from J, with 11 bases in between. The CDR3 loop spans 17 amino acids. CDR3 amino acids: CASSPGLTGSGANVLTF. DNA for the CDR3: TGTGCCAGCTCACCAGGTCTCACGGGCTCTGGGGCCAACGTCCTGACTTTC.